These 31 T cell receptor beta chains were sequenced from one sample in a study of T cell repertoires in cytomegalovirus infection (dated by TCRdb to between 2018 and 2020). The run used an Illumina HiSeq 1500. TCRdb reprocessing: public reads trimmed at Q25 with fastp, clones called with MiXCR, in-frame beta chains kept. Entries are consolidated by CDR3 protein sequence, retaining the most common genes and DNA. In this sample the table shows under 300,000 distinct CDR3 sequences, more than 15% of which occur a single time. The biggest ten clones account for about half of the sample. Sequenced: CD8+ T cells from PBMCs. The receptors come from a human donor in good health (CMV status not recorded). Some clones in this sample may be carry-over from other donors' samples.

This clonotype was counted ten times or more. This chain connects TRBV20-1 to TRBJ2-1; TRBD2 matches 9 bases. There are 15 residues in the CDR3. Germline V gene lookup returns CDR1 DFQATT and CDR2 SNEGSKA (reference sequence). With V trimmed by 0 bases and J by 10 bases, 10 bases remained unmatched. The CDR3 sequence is CSARDEAGGLGEQFF. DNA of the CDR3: TGCAGTGCTAGAGATGAAGCGGGGGGATTAGGGGAGCAGTTCTTC.

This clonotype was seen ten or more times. The CDR3 sequence is CASHSGGSNEQFF. The CDR3 bases are TGTGCCAGCCACTCGGGGGGCTCTAATGAGCAGTTCTTC. V is TRBV7-2 and J is TRBJ2-1, with D maybe TRBD2 (7 bases). This CDR3 comprises 13 residues. CDR1 is SGHTA, CDR2 FQGNSA, per germline. With 8 bases removed from V and 7 bases from J, the gap between germline ends came to 15 bases.

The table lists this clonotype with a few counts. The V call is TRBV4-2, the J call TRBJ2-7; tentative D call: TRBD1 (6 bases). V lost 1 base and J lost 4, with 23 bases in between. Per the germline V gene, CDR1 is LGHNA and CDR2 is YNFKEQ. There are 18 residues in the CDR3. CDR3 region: CASSQGRAQGLGAYEQYF. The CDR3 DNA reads TGTGCCAGCAGCCAAGGAAGGGCGCAGGGTTTGGGGGCTTACGAGCAGTACTTC.

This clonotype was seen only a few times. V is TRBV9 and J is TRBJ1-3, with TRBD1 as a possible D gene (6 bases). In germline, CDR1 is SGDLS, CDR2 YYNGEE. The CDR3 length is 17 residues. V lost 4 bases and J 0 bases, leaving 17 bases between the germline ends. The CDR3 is CASSTRTAETSGNTIYF. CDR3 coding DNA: TGTGCCAGCAGCACTAGGACAGCCGAGACCTCTGGAAACACCATATATTTT.

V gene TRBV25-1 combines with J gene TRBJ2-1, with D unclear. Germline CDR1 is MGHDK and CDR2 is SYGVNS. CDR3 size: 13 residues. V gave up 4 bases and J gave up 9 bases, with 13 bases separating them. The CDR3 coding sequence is TGTGCCAGCAGTGCCGACCCGAGCTCTGAGCAGTTCTTC. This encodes CASSADPSSEQFF. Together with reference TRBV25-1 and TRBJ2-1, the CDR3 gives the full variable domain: EADIYQTPRYLVIGTGKKITLECSQTMGHDKMYWYQQDPGMELHLIHYSYGVNSTEKGDLSSESTVSRIRTEHFPLTLESARPSHTSQYLCASSADPSSEQFFGPGTRLTVL.

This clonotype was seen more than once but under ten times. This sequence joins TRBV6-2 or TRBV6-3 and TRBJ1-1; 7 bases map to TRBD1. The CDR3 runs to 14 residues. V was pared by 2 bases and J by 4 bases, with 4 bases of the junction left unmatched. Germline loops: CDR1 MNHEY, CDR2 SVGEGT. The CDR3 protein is CASSYDRETTEAFF. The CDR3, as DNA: TGTGCCAGCAGTTACGACAGGGAAACCACTGAAGCTTTCTTT.

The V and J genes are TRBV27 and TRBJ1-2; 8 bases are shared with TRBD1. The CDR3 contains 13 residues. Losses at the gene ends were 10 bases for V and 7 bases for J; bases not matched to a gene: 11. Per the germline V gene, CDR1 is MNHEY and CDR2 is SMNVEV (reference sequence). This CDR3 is CATNGQGVGGYTF. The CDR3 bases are TGTGCCACCAACGGACAGGGAGTAGGTGGCTACACCTTC.

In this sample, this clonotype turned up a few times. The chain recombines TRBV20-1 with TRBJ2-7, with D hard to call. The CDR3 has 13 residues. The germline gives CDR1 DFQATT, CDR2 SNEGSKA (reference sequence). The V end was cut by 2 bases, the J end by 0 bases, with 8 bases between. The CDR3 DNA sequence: TGCAGTGCTAGACAGGCCCCCTCCTACGAGCAGTACTTC. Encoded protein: CSARQAPSYEQYF.

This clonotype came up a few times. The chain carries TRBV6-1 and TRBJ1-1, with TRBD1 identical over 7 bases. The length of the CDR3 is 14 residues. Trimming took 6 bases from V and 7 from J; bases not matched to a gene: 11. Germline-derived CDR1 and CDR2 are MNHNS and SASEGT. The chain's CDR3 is CASSFRTGVSEAFF. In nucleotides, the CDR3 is TGTGCCAGCAGCTTCCGGACAGGAGTAAGTGAAGCTTTCTTT.

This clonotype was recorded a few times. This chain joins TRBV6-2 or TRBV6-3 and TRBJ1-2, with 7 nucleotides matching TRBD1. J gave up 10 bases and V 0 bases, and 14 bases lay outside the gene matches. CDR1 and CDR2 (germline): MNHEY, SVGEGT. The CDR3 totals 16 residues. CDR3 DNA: TGTGCCAGCAGTTACTCGACTAAGACAGGGTCCTACGACTACACCTTC. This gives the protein CASSYSTKTGSYDYTF.

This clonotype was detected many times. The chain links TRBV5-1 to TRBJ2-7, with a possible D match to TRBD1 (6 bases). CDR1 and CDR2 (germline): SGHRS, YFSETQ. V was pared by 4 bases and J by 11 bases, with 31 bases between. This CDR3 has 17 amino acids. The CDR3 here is CASSPRSRQEPTLGKYF. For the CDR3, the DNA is TGCGCCAGCAGCCCCCGTTCTAGACAGGAGCCCACCTTGGGGAAGTACTTC. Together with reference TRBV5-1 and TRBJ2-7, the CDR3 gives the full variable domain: KAGVTQTPRYLIKTRGQQVTLSCSPISGHRSVSWYQQTPGQGLQFLFEYFSETQRNKGNFPGRFSGRQFSNSRSEMNVSTLELGDSALYLCASSPRSRQEPTLGKYFGPGTRLTVT.

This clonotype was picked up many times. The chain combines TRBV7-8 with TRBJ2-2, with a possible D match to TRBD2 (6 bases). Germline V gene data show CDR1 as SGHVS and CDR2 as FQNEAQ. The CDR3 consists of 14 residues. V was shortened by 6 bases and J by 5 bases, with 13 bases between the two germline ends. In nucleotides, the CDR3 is TGTGCCAGCAGAACTTGGGGGGAAACCGGGGAGCTGTTTTTT. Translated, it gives CASRTWGETGELFF.

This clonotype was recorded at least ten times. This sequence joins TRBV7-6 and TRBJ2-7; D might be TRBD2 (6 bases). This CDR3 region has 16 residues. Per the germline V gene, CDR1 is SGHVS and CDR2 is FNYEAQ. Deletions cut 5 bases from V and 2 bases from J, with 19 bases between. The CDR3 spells CASSPLEGGVPYEQYF. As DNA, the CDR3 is TGTGCCAGCAGCCCACTGGAAGGCGGGGTCCCCTACGAGCAGTACTTC. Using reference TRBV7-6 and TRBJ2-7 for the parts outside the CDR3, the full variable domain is GAGVSQSPRYKVTKRGQDVALRCDPISGHVSLYWYRQALGQGPEFLTYFNYEAQQDKSGLPNDRFSAERPEGSISTLTIQRTEQRDSAMYRCASSPLEGGVPYEQYFGPGTRLTVT.

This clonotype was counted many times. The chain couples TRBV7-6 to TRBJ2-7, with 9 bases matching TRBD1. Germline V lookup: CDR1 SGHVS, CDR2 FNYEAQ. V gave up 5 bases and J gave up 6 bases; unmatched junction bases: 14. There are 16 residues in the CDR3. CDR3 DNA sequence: TGTGCCAGCAGCCCAAAGGGCGGACAGGGGTCTACCGAGCAGTACTTC. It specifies CASSPKGGQGSTEQYF.

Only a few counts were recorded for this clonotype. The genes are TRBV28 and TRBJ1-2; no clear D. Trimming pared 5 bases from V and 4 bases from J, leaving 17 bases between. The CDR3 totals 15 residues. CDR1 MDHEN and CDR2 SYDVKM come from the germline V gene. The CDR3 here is CASSPNTALGYGYTF. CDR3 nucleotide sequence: TGTGCCAGCAGTCCTAATACCGCCCTAGGCTATGGCTACACCTTC.

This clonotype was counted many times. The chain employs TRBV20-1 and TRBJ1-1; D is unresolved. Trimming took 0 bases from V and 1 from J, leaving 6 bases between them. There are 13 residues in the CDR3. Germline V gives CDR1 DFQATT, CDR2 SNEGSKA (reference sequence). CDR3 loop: CSARDIENTEAFF. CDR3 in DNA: TGCAGTGCTAGAGATATCGAGAACACTGAAGCTTTCTTT.

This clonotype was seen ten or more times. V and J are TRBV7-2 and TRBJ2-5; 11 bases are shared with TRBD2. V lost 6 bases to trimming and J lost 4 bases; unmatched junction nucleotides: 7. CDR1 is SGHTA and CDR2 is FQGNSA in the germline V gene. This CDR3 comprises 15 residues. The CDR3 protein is CASSYLAGGGETQYF. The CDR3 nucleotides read TGTGCCAGCAGTTACCTAGCGGGGGGTGGAGAGACCCAGTACTTC.

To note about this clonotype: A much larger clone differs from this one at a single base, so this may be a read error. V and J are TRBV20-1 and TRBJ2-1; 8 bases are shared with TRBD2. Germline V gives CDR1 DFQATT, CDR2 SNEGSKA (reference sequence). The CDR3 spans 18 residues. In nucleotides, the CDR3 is TGCAGTGCTAATAGCGGGAACTTACCCGAGTGGTCCTACAATGAGCAGCTCTTC. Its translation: CSANSGNLPEWSYNEQLF.

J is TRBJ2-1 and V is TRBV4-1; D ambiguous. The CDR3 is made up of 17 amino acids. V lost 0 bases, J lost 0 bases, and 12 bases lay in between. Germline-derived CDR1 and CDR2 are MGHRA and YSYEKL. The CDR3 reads CASSQDLRISSYNEQFF. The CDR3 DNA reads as TGCGCCAGCAGCCAAGATTTACGGATCAGCTCCTACAATGAGCAGTTCTTC.

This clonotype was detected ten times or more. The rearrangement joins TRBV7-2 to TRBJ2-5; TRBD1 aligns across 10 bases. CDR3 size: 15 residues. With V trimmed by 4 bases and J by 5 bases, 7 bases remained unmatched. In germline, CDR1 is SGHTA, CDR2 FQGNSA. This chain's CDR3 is CASSSDRGMTETQYF. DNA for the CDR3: TGTGCCAGCAGCTCGGACAGGGGGATGACTGAGACCCAGTACTTC.

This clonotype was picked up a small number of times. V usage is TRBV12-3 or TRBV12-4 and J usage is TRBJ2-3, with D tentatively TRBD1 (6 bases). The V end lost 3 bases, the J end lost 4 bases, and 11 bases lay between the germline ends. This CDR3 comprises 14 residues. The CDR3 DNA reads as TGTGCCAGCAGTTTGGGGGCCGGGGCAGATACGCAGTATTTT. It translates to CASSLGAGADTQYF.

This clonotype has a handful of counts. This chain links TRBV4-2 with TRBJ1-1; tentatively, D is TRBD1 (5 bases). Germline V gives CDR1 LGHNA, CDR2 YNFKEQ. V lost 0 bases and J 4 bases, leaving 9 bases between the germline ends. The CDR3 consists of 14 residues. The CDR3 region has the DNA TGTGCCAGCAGCCAAGATTACGGGGGCACTGAAGCTTTCTTT. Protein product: CASSQDYGGTEAFF.

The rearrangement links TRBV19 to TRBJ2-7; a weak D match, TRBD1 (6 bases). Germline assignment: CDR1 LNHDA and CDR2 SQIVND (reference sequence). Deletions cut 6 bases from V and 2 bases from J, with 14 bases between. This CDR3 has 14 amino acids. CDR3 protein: CASRIGTHTYEQYF. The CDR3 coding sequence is TGTGCCAGTAGGATTGGGACACATACCTACGAGCAGTACTTC.

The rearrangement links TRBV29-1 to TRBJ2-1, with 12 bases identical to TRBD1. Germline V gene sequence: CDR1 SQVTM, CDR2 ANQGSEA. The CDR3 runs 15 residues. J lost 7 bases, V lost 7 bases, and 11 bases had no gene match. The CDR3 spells CSGDGGDRGRNEQFF. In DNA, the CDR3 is TGCAGCGGGGACGGGGGGGACAGGGGGCGGAATGAGCAGTTCTTC.

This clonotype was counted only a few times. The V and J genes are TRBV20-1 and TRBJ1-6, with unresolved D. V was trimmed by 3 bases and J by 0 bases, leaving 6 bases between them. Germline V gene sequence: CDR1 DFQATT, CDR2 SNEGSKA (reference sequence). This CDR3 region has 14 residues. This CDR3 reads CSASQSSYNSPLHF. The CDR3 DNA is TGCAGTGCTAGTCAGAGCTCCTATAATTCACCCCTCCACTTT.

The chain's CDR3 is CASSLSRTVGDTGELFF. The CDR3 DNA is TGTGCCAGCAGTTTATCGAGGACAGTAGGGGACACCGGGGAGCTGTTTTTT. V is TRBV28 and J is TRBJ2-2; the D gene is possibly TRBD1 (6 bases). The CDR3 runs 17 residues. The germline gives CDR1 MDHEN, CDR2 SYDVKM. V shed 1 base and J shed 3 bases, with 15 bases lying between them.

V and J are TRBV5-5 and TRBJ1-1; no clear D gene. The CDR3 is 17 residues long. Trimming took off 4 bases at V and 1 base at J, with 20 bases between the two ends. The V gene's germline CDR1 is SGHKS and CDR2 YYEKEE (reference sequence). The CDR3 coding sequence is TGTGCCAGCAGCACCTGGGCCACGGCATGGACGAACACTGAAGCTTTCTTT. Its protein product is CASSTWATAWTNTEAFF.

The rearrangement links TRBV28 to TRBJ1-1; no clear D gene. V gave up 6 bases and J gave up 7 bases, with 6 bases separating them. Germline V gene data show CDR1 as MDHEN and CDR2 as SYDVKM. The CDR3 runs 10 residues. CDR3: CASSRLEAFF. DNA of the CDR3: TGTGCCAGCAGCCGCCTTGAAGCTTTCTTT.

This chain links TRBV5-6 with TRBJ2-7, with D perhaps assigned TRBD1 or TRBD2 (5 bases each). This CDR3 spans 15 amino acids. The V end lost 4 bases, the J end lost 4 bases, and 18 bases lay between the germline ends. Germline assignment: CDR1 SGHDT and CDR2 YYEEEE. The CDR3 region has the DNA TGTGCCAGCAGCAGAGGGGACGGCTTGGGATACGAGCAGTACTTC. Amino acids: CASSRGDGLGYEQYF.

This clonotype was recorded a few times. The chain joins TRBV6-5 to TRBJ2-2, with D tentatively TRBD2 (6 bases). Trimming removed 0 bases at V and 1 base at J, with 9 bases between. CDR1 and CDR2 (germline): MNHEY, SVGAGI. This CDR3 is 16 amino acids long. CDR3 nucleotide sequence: TGTGCCAGCAGTTACTCGATTAGCGGGAACACCGGGGAGCTGTTTTTT. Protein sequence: CASSYSISGNTGELFF.

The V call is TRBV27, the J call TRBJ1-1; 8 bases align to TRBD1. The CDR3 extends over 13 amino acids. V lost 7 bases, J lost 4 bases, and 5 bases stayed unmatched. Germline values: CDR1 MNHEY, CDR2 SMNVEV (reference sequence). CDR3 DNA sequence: TGTGCCAGCACCTCCGGGACAGGCACTGAAGCTTTCTTT. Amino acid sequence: CASTSGTGTEAFF.